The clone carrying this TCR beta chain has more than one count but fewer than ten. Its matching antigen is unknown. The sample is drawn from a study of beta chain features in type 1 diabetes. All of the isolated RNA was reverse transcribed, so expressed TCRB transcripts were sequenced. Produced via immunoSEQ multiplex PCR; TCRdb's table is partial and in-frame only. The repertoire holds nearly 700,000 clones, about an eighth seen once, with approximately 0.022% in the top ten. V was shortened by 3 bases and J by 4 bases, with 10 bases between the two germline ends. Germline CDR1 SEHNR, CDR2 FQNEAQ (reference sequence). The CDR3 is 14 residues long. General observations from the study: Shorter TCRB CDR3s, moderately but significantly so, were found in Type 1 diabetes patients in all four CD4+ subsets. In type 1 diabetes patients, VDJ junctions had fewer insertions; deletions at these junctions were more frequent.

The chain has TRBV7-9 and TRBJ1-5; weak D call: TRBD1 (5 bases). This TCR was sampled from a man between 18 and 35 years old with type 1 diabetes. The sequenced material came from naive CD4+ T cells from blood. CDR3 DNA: TGTGCCAGCAGCTTGGACAAGCTAAATCAGCCCCAGCATTTT. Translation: CASSLDKLNQPQHF. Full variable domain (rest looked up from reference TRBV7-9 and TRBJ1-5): DTGVSQNPRHKITKRGQNVTFRCDPISEHNRLYWYRQTLGQGPEFLTYFQNEAQLEKSRLLSDRFSAERPKGSFSTLEIQRTEQGDSAMYLCASSLDKLNQPQHFGDGTRLSIL.